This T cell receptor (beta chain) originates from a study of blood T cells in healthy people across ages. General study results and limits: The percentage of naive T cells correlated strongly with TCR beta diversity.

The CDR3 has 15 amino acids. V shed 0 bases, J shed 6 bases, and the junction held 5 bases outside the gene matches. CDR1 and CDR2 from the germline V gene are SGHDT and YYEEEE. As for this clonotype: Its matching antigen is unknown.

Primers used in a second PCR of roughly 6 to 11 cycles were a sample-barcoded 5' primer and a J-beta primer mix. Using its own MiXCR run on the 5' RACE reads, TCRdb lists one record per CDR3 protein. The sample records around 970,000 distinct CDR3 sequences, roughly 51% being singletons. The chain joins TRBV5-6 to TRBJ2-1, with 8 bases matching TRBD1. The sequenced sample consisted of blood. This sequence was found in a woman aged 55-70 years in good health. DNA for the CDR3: TGTGCCAGCAGCTTGGTTGGACAGGGTTTCAATGAGCAGTTCTTC. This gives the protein CASSLVGQGFNEQFF.